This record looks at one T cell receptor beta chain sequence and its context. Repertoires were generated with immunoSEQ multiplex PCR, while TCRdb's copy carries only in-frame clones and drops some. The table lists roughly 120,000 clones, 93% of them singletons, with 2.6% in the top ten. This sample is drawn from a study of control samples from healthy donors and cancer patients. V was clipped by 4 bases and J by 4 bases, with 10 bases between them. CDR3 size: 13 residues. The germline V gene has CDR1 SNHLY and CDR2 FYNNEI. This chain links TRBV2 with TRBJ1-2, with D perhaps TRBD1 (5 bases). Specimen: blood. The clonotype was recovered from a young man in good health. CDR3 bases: TGTGCCAGCAGTGTTGGGGCCATCTATGGCTACACCTTC. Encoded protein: CASSVGAIYGYTF. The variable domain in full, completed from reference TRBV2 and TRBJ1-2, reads EPEVTQTPSHQVTQMGQEVILRCVPISNHLYFYWYRQILGQKVEFLVSFYNNEISEKSEIFDDQFSVERPDGSNFTLKIRSTKLEDSAMYFCASSVGAIYGYTFGSGTRLTVV.